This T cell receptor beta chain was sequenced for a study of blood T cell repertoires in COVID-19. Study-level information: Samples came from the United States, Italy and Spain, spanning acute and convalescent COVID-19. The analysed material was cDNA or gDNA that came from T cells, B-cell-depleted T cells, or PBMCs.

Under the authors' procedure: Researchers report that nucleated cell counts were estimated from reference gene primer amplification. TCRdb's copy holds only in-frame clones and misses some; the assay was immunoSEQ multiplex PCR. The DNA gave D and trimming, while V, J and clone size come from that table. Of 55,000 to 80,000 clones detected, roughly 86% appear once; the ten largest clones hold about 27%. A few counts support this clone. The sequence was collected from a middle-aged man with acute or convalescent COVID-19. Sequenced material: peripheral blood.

CDR3 DNA sequence: TGTGCCAGCAGTTACTCGACAAACTATGGCTACACCTTC. It yields the protein CASSYSTNYGYTF. The V and J genes are TRBV6-6 and TRBJ1-2; no clear D gene. From germline, CDR1 is MNHNY and CDR2 SVGAGI (reference sequence). This CDR3 has 13 amino acids. The germline V and J ends were trimmed by 0 bases and 2 bases, with 4 bases remaining between them.